These 10 T cell receptor beta chains came from one sample sequenced in a study of T-cell reconstitution after alpha-beta-depleted transplantation in children. Preparation of the TCRbeta library involved a method that used unique molecular identifiers. TCRdb passed the PCR reads through MiXCR, listing each CDR3 protein once. Among about 360,000 distinct CDR3 sequences listed, 13% were seen once. This sample comprised PBMCs, obtained from the stem cell graft. The receptors come from a human donor who donated a stem cell graft to a child with Fanconi anemia.

This clonotype was seen just once. At one end, the junction sequence differs from germline, possibly due to a read error. The rearrangement joins TRBV11-2 to TRBJ1-1; D perhaps matches TRBD1 (5 bases). Germline V gives CDR1 SGHAT, CDR2 FQNNGV. The CDR3 sequence is 16 residues long. The CDR3 protein is CSSTLWSTASNTEAFF. CDR3 in DNA: TGTTCCAGCACCCTATGGTCGACAGCTTCGAACACTGAAGCTTTCTTT.

The table lists this clonotype with a few counts. The V gene is TRBV3-1, the J gene TRBJ1-2; 7 positions match TRBD1. The germline V gene has CDR1 LGHDT and CDR2 YNNKEL (reference sequence). CDR3 length: 15 amino acids. V gave up 0 bases and J gave up 7 bases; unmatched junction bases: 8. In nucleotides, the CDR3 is TGTGCCAGCAGCCAAGACAAGGGGGCGCCTTTTGGCTACACCTTC. It encodes CASSQDKGAPFGYTF.

The chain combines TRBV5-6 with TRBJ1-2; D is uncertain. Germline loops: CDR1 SGHDT, CDR2 YYEEEE. V lost 4 bases to trimming and J lost 5 bases, with 9 bases between them. The CDR3 has 12 amino acids. CDR3 loop: CASSTDGYGYTF. The DNA of the CDR3 is TGTGCCAGCAGCACGGACGGATATGGCTACACCTTC.

This clonotype has only a few counts. This rearrangement joins TRBV12-3 or TRBV12-4 to TRBJ2-2; 11 nucleotides line up with TRBD1. The CDR3 is made up of 16 amino acids. The trim removed 6 bases at V and 1 base at J, leaving 4 bases unmatched. The CDR3: CASRDRGRVNTGELFF. CDR3 DNA: TGTGCCAGCAGGGACAGGGGGCGCGTGAACACCGGGGAGCTGTTTTTT.

This clonotype has ten or more counts. The rearrangement uses TRBV6-2 or TRBV6-3 and TRBJ1-1; D call uncertain. Trimming shortened V by 2 bases and J by 0 bases, and 7 bases separated the two germline ends. Germline V lookup: CDR1 MNHEY, CDR2 SVGEGT. The CDR3 covers 14 residues. The CDR3 here is CASSYEGVNTEAFF. CDR3 DNA sequence: TGTGCCAGCAGTTACGAGGGAGTGAACACTGAAGCTTTCTTT.

The chain couples TRBV3-1 to TRBJ1-4, with D uncertain. CDR1 is LGHDT and CDR2 is YNNKEL in the germline V gene (reference sequence). The CDR3 extends over 14 amino acids. The ends were cut back, 3 bases at V and 0 bases at J, with 5 bases in the middle. The CDR3 loop is CASSQGSTNEKLFF. CDR3 nucleotides: TGTGCCAGCAGCCAGGGTTCAACTAATGAAAAACTGTTTTTT.

This clonotype was detected ten times or more. The chain links TRBV28 to TRBJ2-5, with TRBD1 matching 9 bases. Germline V gives CDR1 MDHEN, CDR2 SYDVKM. The CDR3 runs 14 residues. Germline trimming cut 4 bases from V and 5 bases from J; bases unmatched to any gene: 5. CDR3 in amino acids: CASSSTGTGETQYF. The CDR3, as DNA: TGTGCCAGCAGTTCCACCGGGACAGGGGAGACCCAGTACTTC.

This clonotype came up a few times. The chain is built from TRBV5-1 and TRBJ1-1; possible D gene TRBD1, 6 bases. Germline assignment: CDR1 SGHRS and CDR2 YFSETQ. The CDR3 spans 13 residues. Trimming took 0 bases from V and 7 from J, leaving 10 bases between them. Here the CDR3 reads CASSLGTGNEAFF. In DNA form, the CDR3 reads TGCGCCAGCAGCTTGGGTACAGGGAATGAAGCTTTCTTT.

This clonotype was observed a few times. The chain employs TRBV5-6 and TRBJ2-3; TRBD1 matches 10 bases. The CDR3 contains 17 residues. Per germline, CDR1 SGHDT and CDR2 YYEEEE. J was trimmed by 1 base and V by 1 base; bases with no gene match: 6. The DNA for the CDR3 is TGTGCCAGCAGCTTGTATCTCGGGACAGGGGGCACAGATACGCAGTATTTT. It translates to CASSLYLGTGGTDTQYF.

This clonotype has more than one count but fewer than ten. CDR3 DNA sequence: TGCGCCAGCAGCTTGGAAAGGGGCCACGAGCAGTACGTC. This encodes CASSLERGHEQYV. The genes are TRBV5-1 and TRBJ2-7; D is perhaps TRBD1 (5 bases). Trimming removed 0 bases at V and 5 bases at J, with 9 bases between. Germline V gene sequence: CDR1 SGHRS, CDR2 YFSETQ. CDR3 length: 13 amino acids.